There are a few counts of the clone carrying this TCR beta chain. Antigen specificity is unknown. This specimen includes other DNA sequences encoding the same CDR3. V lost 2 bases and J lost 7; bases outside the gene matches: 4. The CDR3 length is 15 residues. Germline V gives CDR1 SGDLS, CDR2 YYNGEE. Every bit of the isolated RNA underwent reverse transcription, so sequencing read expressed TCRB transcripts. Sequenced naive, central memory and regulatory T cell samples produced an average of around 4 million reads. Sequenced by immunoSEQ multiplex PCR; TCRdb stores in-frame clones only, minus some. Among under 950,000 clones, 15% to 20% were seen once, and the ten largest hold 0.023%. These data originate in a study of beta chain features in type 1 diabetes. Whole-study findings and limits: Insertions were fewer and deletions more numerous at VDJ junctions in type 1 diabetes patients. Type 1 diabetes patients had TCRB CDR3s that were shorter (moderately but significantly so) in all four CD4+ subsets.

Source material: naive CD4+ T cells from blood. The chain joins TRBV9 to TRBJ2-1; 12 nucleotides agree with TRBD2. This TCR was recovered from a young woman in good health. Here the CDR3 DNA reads TGTGCCAGCAGCGTCCTAGCGGGAGGGCGTAATGAGCAGTTCTTC. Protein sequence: CASSVLAGGRNEQFF.